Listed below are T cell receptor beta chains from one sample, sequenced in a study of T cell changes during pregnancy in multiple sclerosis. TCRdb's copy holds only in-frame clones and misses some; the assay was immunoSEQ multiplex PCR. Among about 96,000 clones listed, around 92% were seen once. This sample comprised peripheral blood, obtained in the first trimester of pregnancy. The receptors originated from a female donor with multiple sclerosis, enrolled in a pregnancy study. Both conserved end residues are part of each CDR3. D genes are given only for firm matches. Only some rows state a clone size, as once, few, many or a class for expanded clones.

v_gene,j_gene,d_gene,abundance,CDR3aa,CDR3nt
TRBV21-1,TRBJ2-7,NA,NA,CASSKRGQGPNYEQYF,TGTGCCAGCAGCAAAAGGGGACAGGGTCCCAACTACGAGCAGTACTTC
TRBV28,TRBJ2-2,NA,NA,CASSPSRELFF,TGTGCCAGCAGTCCTAGCCGGGAGCTGTTTTTT
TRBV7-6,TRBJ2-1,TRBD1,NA,CASSMDRRNEQFF,TGTGCCAGCAGTATGGACAGGCGGAATGAGCAGTTCTTC
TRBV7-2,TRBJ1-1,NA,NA,CASSEHAPLTAEAFF,TGTGCCAGCAGCGAACACGCTCCCTTGACTGCTGAAGCTTTCTTT
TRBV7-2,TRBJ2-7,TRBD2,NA,CASSPPPASGTYEQYF,TGTGCCAGCAGCCCACCTCCGGCTAGCGGGACCTACGAGCAGTACTTC
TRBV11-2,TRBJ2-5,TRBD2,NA,CASSLGLAGIVETQYF,TGTGCCAGCAGCTTAGGACTAGCGGGAATAGTAGAGACCCAGTACTTC
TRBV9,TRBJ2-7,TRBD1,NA,CASSVGTGSAYEQYF,TGTGCCAGCAGCGTCGGGACAGGGTCAGCCTACGAGCAGTACTTC
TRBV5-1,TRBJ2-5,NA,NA,CASSPGREWETQYF,TGCGCCAGCAGCCCTGGGCGGGAATGGGAGACCCAGTACTTC
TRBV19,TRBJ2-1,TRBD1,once,CASSIWTGGMGASGNEQFF,TGTGCCAGTAGTATCTGGACAGGGGGAATGGGGGCTAGCGGTAATGAGCAGTTCTTC
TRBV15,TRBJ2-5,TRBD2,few,CATSNPGRVSETQYF,TGTGCCACCAGCAATCCGGGGAGGGTGTCGGAGACCCAGTACTTC
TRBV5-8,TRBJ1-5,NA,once,CASSSPWGDQPQHF,TGTGCCAGCAGCTCCCCGTGGGGAGATCAGCCCCAGCATTTT
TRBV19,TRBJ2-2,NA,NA,CASSGLLRTGTGELFF,TGTGCCAGTTCGGGACTCCTGAGGACGGGCACCGGGGAGCTGTTTTTT
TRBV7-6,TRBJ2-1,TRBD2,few,CASSLDPAGGKEQFF,TGTGCCAGCAGCTTAGATCCGGCGGGAGGGAAAGAGCAGTTCTTC
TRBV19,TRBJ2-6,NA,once,CASSRERYGANVLTF,TGTGCCAGTAGCCGTGAGCGGTATGGGGCCAACGTCCTGACTTTC
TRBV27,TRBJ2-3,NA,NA,CASSSTVRQYF,TGTGCCAGCAGTTCCACTGTAAGGCAGTATTTT
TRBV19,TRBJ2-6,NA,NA,CASRVGGSGANVLTF,TGTGCCAGTAGAGTGGGGGGTTCTGGGGCCAACGTCCTGACTTTC
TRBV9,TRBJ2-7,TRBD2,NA,CASSPTAGGFYEQYF,TGTGCCAGCAGCCCCACCGCGGGGGGCTTCTACGAGCAGTACTTC
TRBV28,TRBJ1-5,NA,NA,CASSSTGFGPQHF,TGTGCCAGCAGTTCGACCGGGTTTGGACCCCAGCATTTT
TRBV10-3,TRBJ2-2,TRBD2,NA,CAISGGLAGIGELFF,TGTGCCATCAGTGGGGGACTAGCGGGGATCGGGGAGCTGTTTTTT
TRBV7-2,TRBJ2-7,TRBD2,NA,CASSLESGSVHEQYF,TGTGCCAGCAGCTTAGAGAGCGGGAGTGTCCACGAGCAGTACTTC
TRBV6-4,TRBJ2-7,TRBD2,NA,CASSDLSGTSGYEQYF,TGTGCCAGCAGTGACTTGTCCGGGACTAGCGGCTACGAGCAGTACTTC
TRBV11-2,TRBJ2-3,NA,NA,CASSLGYVGPTDTQYF,TGTGCCAGCAGCTTAGGGTACGTTGGGCCCACAGATACGCAGTATTTT
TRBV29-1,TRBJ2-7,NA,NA,CSVEVQGYEQYF,TGCAGCGTTGAGGTACAGGGCTACGAGCAGTACTTC
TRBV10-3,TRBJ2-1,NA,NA,CAISVNNEQFF,TGTGCCATCAGTGTCAACAATGAGCAGTTCTTC
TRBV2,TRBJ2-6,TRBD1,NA,CASSEGAGGVSGANVLTF,TGTGCCAGCAGTGAAGGTGCAGGGGGAGTCTCTGGGGCCAACGTCCTGACTTTC
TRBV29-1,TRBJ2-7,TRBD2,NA,CSATSGITYEQYF,TGCAGCGCTACTAGCGGCATCACCTACGAGCAGTACTTC
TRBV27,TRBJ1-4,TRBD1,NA,CASSPDRGSEKLFF,TGTGCCAGCAGCCCAGACAGGGGCAGTGAAAAACTGTTTTTT
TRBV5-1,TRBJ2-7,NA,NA,CASSSDRDTFSYEQYF,TGCGCCAGCAGCTCTGACCGGGACACCTTCTCCTACGAGCAGTACTTC
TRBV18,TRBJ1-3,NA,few,CASSPLRDSGNTIYF,TGTGCCAGCTCACCACTCAGGGACTCTGGAAACACCATATATTTT
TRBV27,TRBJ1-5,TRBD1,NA,CASRQPGQHSNQPRHF,TGTGCCAGCAGGCAACCGGGACAGCATAGCAATCAGCCCCGGCATTTT
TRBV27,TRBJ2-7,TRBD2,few,CASSLRLAGYEQYF,TGTGCCAGCAGTTTACGGCTAGCGGGGTACGAGCAGTACTTC
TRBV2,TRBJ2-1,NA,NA,CASRDRYNEQFF,TGTGCCAGCCGAGACAGATACAATGAGCAGTTCTTC
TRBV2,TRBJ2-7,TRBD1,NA,CASSGGRGHYEQYF,TGTGCCAGCAGTGGAGGCAGGGGGCACTACGAGCAGTACTTC
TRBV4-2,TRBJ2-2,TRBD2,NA,CASSQVLGTSGKTGELFF,TGTGCCAGCAGCCAAGTTTTAGGGACTAGCGGGAAAACCGGGGAGCTGTTTTTT
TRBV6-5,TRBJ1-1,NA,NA,CASSFRGNRNTEAFF,TGTGCCAGCAGTTTCCGGGGGAACCGGAACACTGAAGCTTTCTTT
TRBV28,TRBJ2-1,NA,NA,CASYGVLFPNEQFF,TGTGCCAGCTACGGGGTTTTGTTCCCCAATGAGCAGTTCTTC
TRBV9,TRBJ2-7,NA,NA,CASSVDAGYEQYF,TGTGCCAGCAGCGTAGACGCGGGCTACGAGCAGTACTTC
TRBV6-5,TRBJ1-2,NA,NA,CASKLRTDYGYTF,TGTGCCAGCAAGCTCAGGACAGACTATGGCTACACCTTC
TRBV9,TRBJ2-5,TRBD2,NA,CASSVVGLGSETQYF,TGTGCCAGCAGCGTAGTGGGACTAGGATCAGAGACCCAGTACTTC
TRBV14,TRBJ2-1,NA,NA,CASSRSSYNEQFF,TGTGCCAGCAGCCGTAGCTCCTACAATGAGCAGTTCTTC
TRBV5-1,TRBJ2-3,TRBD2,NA,CASSPLAGASTDTQYF,TGCGCCAGCAGTCCACTAGCGGGAGCTAGCACAGATACGCAGTATTTT
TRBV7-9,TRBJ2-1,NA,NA,CASSFPQGIYNEQFF,TGTGCCAGCAGCTTTCCGCAGGGAATCTACAATGAGCAGTTCTTC
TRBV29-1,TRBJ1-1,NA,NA,CTAQGTEAFF,TGCACCGCTCAGGGCACTGAAGCTTTCTTT